These 4 T cell receptor beta chains were sequenced from one sample in a study of T cells in localized non-small cell lung cancer. Libraries were prepared by immunoSEQ multiplex PCR; TCRdb keeps only in-frame clonotypes and omits some of them. The data show approximately 12,000 clones, with approximately 82% seen just once and approximately 20% held by the top ten. Material: peripheral blood, obtained before any cancer treatment. The origin of the receptors is a male donor aged 60 or older with stage I lung adenocarcinoma.

This clone was picked up one time. This chain joins TRBV19 and TRBJ2-7; D possibly corresponds to TRBD2 (5 bases). V lost 4 bases to trimming and J lost 1 base, with 17 bases between them. The germline V gene encodes CDR1 LNHDA and CDR2 SQIVND (reference sequence). This CDR3 has 16 residues. CDR3 sequence reads: CASSNPSGMTSYEQYF. The CDR3 coding sequence is TGTGCCAGTAGTAATCCCTCCGGGATGACGTCCTACGAGCAGTACTTC.

V gene TRBV7-9 combines with J gene TRBJ2-5, with a possible D match to TRBD1 (6 bases). The V gene lost 2 bases and the J gene lost 5 bases, with 6 bases spanning the gap. The CDR3 is 12 amino acids. The germline CDR1 and CDR2 sequences are SEHNR and FQNEAQ (reference sequence). CDR3 protein: CASSLQGETQYF. CDR3 coding DNA: TGTGCCAGCAGCTTACAGGGGGAGACCCAGTACTTC.

The chain joins TRBV6-4 to TRBJ2-6; D possibly corresponds to TRBD1 (5 bases). The CDR3 extends over 15 amino acids. The V end was cut by 5 bases, the J end by 0 bases, with 8 bases between. Germline V gives CDR1 MRHNA, CDR2 SNTAGT. DNA of the CDR3: TGTGCCAGCAGTCAAACAGGCTCTGGGGCCAACGTCCTGACTTTC. Encoded protein: CASSQTGSGANVLTF.

The chain uses TRBV5-1 and TRBJ1-5, with 7 bases lining up with TRBD1. This CDR3 contains 17 residues. The germline V gene encodes CDR1 SGHRS and CDR2 YFSETQ. With V trimmed by 3 bases and J by 0 bases, 9 bases remained unmatched. CDR3 region: CASSSRDSSFSNQPQHF. The CDR3 coding sequence is TGCGCCAGCAGCTCGAGGGACAGCTCCTTTAGCAATCAGCCCCAGCATTTT.